These T cell receptor beta chains were read from a single sample in a study of cytomegalovirus exposure and HLA in healthy donors. TCRdb's table, derived via immunoSEQ multiplex PCR, lists solely in-frame clones and lacks some. This sample yields more than 100,000 clones, of which around 78% are seen a single time; roughly 1.5% belongs to the top ten. The sample comprised PBMCs. These receptors originate from a woman between 18 and 30 years old in good health and CMV-seronegative. CDR3s include the opening cysteine and the closing phenylalanine or tryptophan. D genes are given only for firm matches.

V gene: TRBV29-1; J gene: TRBJ1-1; D gene: NA; CDR3 protein: CSVGAEAFF; CDR3 DNA: TGCAGCGTTGGAGCGGAAGCTTTCTTT
V gene: TRBV19; J gene: TRBJ1-3; D gene: NA; CDR3 protein: CASSIGPGGYGNTIYF; CDR3 DNA: TGTGCCAGTAGTATAGGACCTGGCGGATACGGGAACACCATATATTTT
V gene: TRBV5-1; J gene: TRBJ2-2; D gene: NA; CDR3 protein: CASRTGEPGPNTGELFF; CDR3 DNA: TGCGCCAGCAGGACAGGTGAGCCCGGCCCGAACACCGGGGAGCTGTTTTTT
V gene: TRBV19; J gene: TRBJ2-1; D gene: TRBD1; CDR3 protein: CATGQGTGNEQFF; CDR3 DNA: TGTGCCACCGGACAGGGGACGGGAAATGAGCAGTTCTTC
V gene: TRBV5-1; J gene: TRBJ2-7; D gene: TRBD2; CDR3 protein: CASSFGTSVYEQYF; CDR3 DNA: TGCGCCAGCAGCTTCGGGACTAGCGTTTACGAGCAGTACTTC
V gene: TRBV30; J gene: TRBJ1-2; D gene: TRBD1; CDR3 protein: CAWSHTGGSGYTF; CDR3 DNA: TGTGCCTGGAGTCATACAGGGGGCAGTGGCTACACCTTC
V gene: TRBV2; J gene: TRBJ2-3; D gene: NA; CDR3 protein: CASSDRAGISIRGTDTQYF; CDR3 DNA: TGTGCCAGCAGTGATAGGGCGGGAATTAGCATACGGGGCACAGATACGCAGTATTTT
V gene: TRBV27; J gene: TRBJ1-1; D gene: NA; CDR3 protein: CASSPRANTEAFF; CDR3 DNA: TGTGCCAGCAGTCCCAGGGCCAACACTGAAGCTTTCTTT
V gene: TRBV6-6; J gene: TRBJ1-5; D gene: NA; CDR3 protein: CASRPRGAGGNQPQHF; CDR3 DNA: TGTGCCAGCAGGCCCCGGGGGGCCGGGGGCAATCAGCCCCAGCATTTT
V gene: TRBV19; J gene: TRBJ2-7; D gene: NA; CDR3 protein: CASSIAEGASYEQYF; CDR3 DNA: TGTGCCAGTAGTATAGCGGAGGGAGCCTCCTACGAGCAGTACTTC
V gene: TRBV19; J gene: TRBJ1-4; D gene: TRBD1; CDR3 protein: CASSKQGVGSTNEKLFF; CDR3 DNA: TGTGCCAGTAGCAAGCAGGGGGTTGGTTCAACTAATGAAAAACTGTTTTTT